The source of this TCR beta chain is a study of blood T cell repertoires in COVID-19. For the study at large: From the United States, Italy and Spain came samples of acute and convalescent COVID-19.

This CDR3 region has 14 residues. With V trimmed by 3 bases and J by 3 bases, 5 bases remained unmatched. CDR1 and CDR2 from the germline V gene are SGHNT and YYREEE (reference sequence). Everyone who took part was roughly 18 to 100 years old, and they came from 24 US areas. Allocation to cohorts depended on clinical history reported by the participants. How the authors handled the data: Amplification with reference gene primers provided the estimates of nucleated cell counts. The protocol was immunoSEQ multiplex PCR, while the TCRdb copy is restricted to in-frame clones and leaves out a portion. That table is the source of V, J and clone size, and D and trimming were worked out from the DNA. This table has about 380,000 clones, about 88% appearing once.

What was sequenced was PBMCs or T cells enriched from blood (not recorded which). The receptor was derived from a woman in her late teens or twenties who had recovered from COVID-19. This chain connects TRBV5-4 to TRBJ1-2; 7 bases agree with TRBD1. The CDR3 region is CASSSGTAYYGYTF. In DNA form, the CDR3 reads TGTGCCAGCAGCTCCGGGACAGCTTACTATGGCTACACCTTC.